These 22 T cell receptor beta chains were sequenced from one sample in a study of shared clonotypes between healthy human individuals. Naive CD8 cells lacked CD45RO, underwent positive selection for CCR7 and left out terminally differentiated effector memory CD45RA+ cells. Clones were read by immunoSEQ multiplex PCR, and TCRdb kept only the in-frame ones, dropping some. The profile shows some 2.1 million clones, roughly 93% of them singletons. The sample was naive CD8+ T cells from PBMCs. These receptors were taken from a man in his late teens or twenties in good health. Some clones in this sample may be carry-over from other donors' samples.

The chain carries TRBV6-5 and TRBJ1-2; D perhaps matches TRBD1 (6 bases). CDR1 and CDR2 from the germline V gene are MNHEY and SVGAGI. The CDR3 covers 16 residues. The V end was cut by 0 bases, the J end by 4 bases, with 15 bases between. The CDR3 region is CASSYSLRGVVYGYTF. CDR3 DNA: TGTGCCAGCAGTTACTCCCTAAGGGGGGTTGTCTATGGCTACACCTTC.

The V call is TRBV28, the J call TRBJ2-1; TRBD2 matches at 11 bases. Unmatched junction bases numbered 4, after V lost 2 bases and J lost 1 base. There are 17 residues in the CDR3. Germline assignment: CDR1 MDHEN and CDR2 SYDVKM. CDR3 protein: CASSLILAGGSYNEQFF. Written as DNA, the CDR3 is TGTGCCAGCAGTTTAATCCTAGCGGGAGGATCCTACAATGAGCAGTTCTTC.

This chain joins TRBV5-6 and TRBJ1-4, with D possibly TRBD1 on 5 matching bases. V was pared by 4 bases and J by 5 bases, with 9 bases between. The germline CDR1 and CDR2 sequences are SGHDT and YYEEEE. This CDR3 is built from 13 residues. CDR3 bases: TGTGCCAGCAGCATCGGGGGGAATGAAAAACTGTTTTTT. Translating gives CASSIGGNEKLFF.

The table lists this clone with a count of one. The CDR3 spells CASSQDILGLRYEQYF. The CDR3 DNA reads as TGCGCCAGCAGCCAAGATATATTGGGACTCCGCTACGAGCAGTACTTC. This rearrangement joins TRBV4-3 to TRBJ2-7; D may be TRBD2 (6 bases). Germline V gene lookup returns CDR1 LGHNA and CDR2 YSLEER. This CDR3 contains 16 residues. Deletions cut 0 bases from V and 3 bases from J, with 15 bases between.

V is TRBV21-1 and J is TRBJ1-1. TRBV21-1 is tagged as a pseudogene. The CDR3 extends over 13 amino acids. CDR3: CASLGPVNTEAFF. DNA for the CDR3: TGTGCCAGCCTAGGACCCGTGAACACTGAAGCTTTCTTT.

This clone was seen a handful of times. The chain links TRBV28 to TRBJ1-5; D remains ambiguous. Germline values: CDR1 MDHEN, CDR2 SYDVKM. V lost 8 bases and J lost 0, with 8 bases in between. The CDR3 runs to 13 residues. The CDR3 reads CASGSASNQPQHF. The CDR3 DNA follows: TGTGCCAGCGGTTCAGCTAGCAATCAGCCCCAGCATTTT.

As regards this clone: Additional DNA sequences in this sample encode the identical CDR3. The rearrangement uses TRBV5-1 and TRBJ2-1; 7 bases are shared with TRBD2. The V gene end was trimmed by 2 bases and the J gene end by 10 bases; junction bases not matched to a gene: 3. Germline V gene sequence: CDR1 SGHRS, CDR2 YFSETQ. This CDR3 comprises 12 residues. Here the CDR3 DNA reads TGCGCCAGCAGCTTTGGGAGGGACGAGCAGTTCTTC. Translating it yields CASSFGRDEQFF.

This chain connects TRBV19 to TRBJ2-1; 8 nucleotides line up with TRBD2. V was pared by 7 bases and J by 0 bases, with 5 bases of the junction left unmatched. This CDR3 is 15 amino acids long. The germline CDR1 and CDR2 sequences are LNHDA and SQIVND (reference sequence). CDR3 sequence (DNA): TGTGCCAGTACCTCAAGCGGGAGCTCCTACAATGAGCAGTTCTTC. This gives the protein CASTSSGSSYNEQFF. The full variable domain, in which reference TRBV19 and TRBJ2-1 provide the parts outside the CDR3, is DGGITQSPKYLFRKEGQNVTLSCEQNLNHDAMYWYRQDPGQGLRLIYYSQIVNDFQKGDIAEGYSVSREKKESFPLTVTSAQKNPTAFYLCASTSSGSSYNEQFFGPGTRLTVL.

The chain recombines TRBV5-1 with TRBJ1-4; D might be TRBD1 (6 bases). The CDR3 runs 15 residues. The V end lost 0 bases, the J end lost 11 bases, and 17 bases lay between the germline ends. Per the germline V gene, CDR1 is SGHRS and CDR2 is YFSETQ. CDR3 sequence (DNA): TGCGCCAGCAGCTTGGCCCAGGGGACCTTCGAGAAACTGTTTTTT. Translating it yields CASSLAQGTFEKLFF.

The CDR3 DNA reads TGTGCCAGCAGGGTAGCGGGAGATACCGGGGAGCTGTTTTTT. This sequence encodes CASRVAGDTGELFF. The rearrangement links TRBV28 to TRBJ2-2; 9 bases match TRBD2. Germline loops: CDR1 MDHEN, CDR2 SYDVKM. The CDR3 spans 14 residues. V lost 6 bases, J lost 5 bases, and 4 bases stayed unmatched. Variable domain in full (rest from reference TRBV28 and TRBJ2-2): DVKVTQSSRYLVKRTGEKVFLECVQDMDHENMFWYRQDPGLGLRLIYFSYDVKMKEKGDIPEGYSVSREKKERFSLILESASTNQTSMYLCASRVAGDTGELFFGEGSRLTVL.

The V call is TRBV4-2, the J call TRBJ2-5; 9 bases fit TRBD2. This CDR3 spans 17 amino acids. Unmatched junction bases numbered 10, after V lost 0 bases and J lost 5 bases. Germline lookup yields CDR1 LGHNA and CDR2 YNFKEQ. CDR3 bases: TGTGCCAGCAGCCAAGAGCTGGCGGGAGGGGCAGGCGAGACCCAGTACTTC. Amino acid sequence: CASSQELAGGAGETQYF.

The chain employs TRBV5-6 and TRBJ2-7; D remains ambiguous. Germline-derived CDR1 and CDR2 are SGHDT and YYEEEE. The V end was cut by 4 bases, the J end by 5 bases, with 10 bases between. The CDR3 extends over 12 amino acids. CDR3 nucleotides: TGTGCCAGCAGCCTGCAAACAAACGAGCAGTACTTC. It translates to CASSLQTNEQYF.

The chain has TRBV6-4 and TRBJ2-5; D call uncertain. Germline V gene data show CDR1 as MRHNA and CDR2 as SNTAGT. Trimming stripped 5 bases from V and 5 bases from J, with 12 bases between. The CDR3 is made up of 13 amino acids. The CDR3 region has the DNA TGTGCCAGCAGTCACACTCTCGGGGAGACCCAGTACTTC. Translated, it gives CASSHTLGETQYF.

The chain is built from TRBV7-8 and TRBJ2-3, with TRBD1 as a possible D gene (6 bases). The V end lost 4 bases, the J end lost 0 bases, and 17 bases lay between the germline ends. Germline CDR1 SGHVS, CDR2 FQNEAQ. CDR3 length equals 17 residues. The CDR3 loop reads CASSYKGLGGSTDTQYF. The CDR3 DNA is TGTGCCAGCAGCTACAAGGGGCTAGGGGGTAGCACAGATACGCAGTATTTT.

V and J are TRBV19 and TRBJ2-7, with 9 positions matching TRBD2. The V segment lost 11 bases and the J segment 7 bases; nucleotides outside the gene matches: 12. Germline CDR1 and CDR2: LNHDA and SQIVND (reference sequence). CDR3 length equals 13 residues. The CDR3 reads CAARASGTHEQYF. The CDR3, as DNA: TGTGCCGCACGGGCTAGCGGGACCCATGAGCAGTACTTC.

CDR3 amino acids: CASSPRDRVQGEQYF. The CDR3 DNA reads TGTGCCAGCAGCCCCCGGGACAGGGTGCAAGGTGAGCAGTACTTC. The rearrangement uses TRBV27 and TRBJ2-7, with 9 bases that match TRBD1. The germline V gene has CDR1 MNHEY and CDR2 SMNVEV (reference sequence). Trimming cost V 6 bases and J 7 bases; bases outside gene matches: 13. This CDR3 has 15 amino acids.

V gene TRBV19 combines with J gene TRBJ1-1, with D tentatively TRBD1 (5 bases). Germline CDR1 LNHDA, CDR2 SQIVND (reference sequence). This CDR3 is built from 16 residues. The V and J ends lost 5 bases and 3 bases respectively, with 19 bases between them. The CDR3 protein is CASSLGTYYLDTEAFF. CDR3 nucleotide sequence: TGTGCCAGTAGTCTCGGGACCTATTATTTGGACACTGAAGCTTTCTTT.

This chain uses TRBV27 with TRBJ1-1; D ambiguous. V lost 5 bases to trimming and J lost 11 bases, with 18 bases between them. Looked up from germline, CDR1 is MNHEY and CDR2 is SMNVEV (reference sequence). There are 13 residues in the CDR3. The CDR3 nucleotides are TGTGCCAGCAGTGAGGGTTGGCAGGTGCGTGCTTTCTTT. Amino acids: CASSEGWQVRAFF.

The rearrangement joins TRBV5-1 to TRBJ2-3; weak D call: TRBD2 (6 bases). V gave up 3 bases and J gave up 2 bases, with 19 bases separating them. Germline V gene data show CDR1 as SGHRS and CDR2 as YFSETQ. This CDR3 has 17 residues. This CDR3 reads CASSSGLTPYITDTQYF. CDR3 nucleotides: TGCGCCAGCAGCTCGGGACTCACTCCTTACATCACAGATACGCAGTATTTT.

The chain is built from TRBV9 and TRBJ2-1, with D hard to call. Germline CDR1 and CDR2: SGDLS and YYNGEE. Trimming cost V 0 bases and J 6 bases, with 7 bases left between them. The CDR3 length is 13 residues. The CDR3 spells CASSVAAANEQFF. CDR3 bases: TGTGCCAGCAGCGTAGCTGCCGCCAATGAGCAGTTCTTC.

This clone was observed a single time. The CDR3 spells CASSTQGAGTEAFF. In DNA, the CDR3 is TGTGCCAGCAGCACACAGGGGGCAGGAACTGAAGCTTTCTTT. The chain recombines TRBV7-8 with TRBJ1-1; 9 positions agree with TRBD1. The CDR3 has 14 amino acids. Trimming removed 5 bases from V and 5 bases from J; junction bases left unmatched: 6. Germline lookup yields CDR1 SGHVS and CDR2 FQNEAQ.

The V gene is TRBV21-1, the J gene TRBJ1-2. TRBV21-1 is a known pseudogene. CDR3 length: 13 amino acids. The CDR3 region has the DNA TGTGCCAGCACCCCGGGGCTTAACTATGGCTACACCTTC. Translated: CASTPGLNYGYTF.